Given below is one T cell receptor (beta chain) in context. What it recognizes is unknown. The PCR used 60 Vbeta and 13 Jbeta primers. Method: immunoSEQ multiplex PCR; TCRdb's copy keeps in-frame clones and lacks some. The sample contains about 190,000 clones, less than 85% of which appear only once. This entry comes from a study of cytomegalovirus exposure and HLA in healthy donors. Study-wide results and caveats: V- and J-gene trimming in TCR beta was tied to a missense DCLRE1C variant by an analysis performed later. As was reported, the classifier diagnosed cytomegalovirus status with high specificity and sensitivity. A later analysis revealed that TCR association rates differed between HLA loci, peaking at DRB1 and bottoming out at HLA-C.

This CDR3 has 17 residues. Germline values: CDR1 LGHNA, CDR2 YSLEER. Germline trimming cut 3 bases from V and 9 bases from J; bases unmatched to any gene: 15. J is TRBJ2-1 and V is TRBV4-3; 9 bases map to TRBD1. This TCR came from a man aged 25 to 45 in good health and CMV-seropositive. Material: PBMCs. The CDR3 loop is CASSQADRDRVPSEQFF. CDR3 nucleotides: TGCGCCAGCAGCCAGGCGGACCGGGACAGGGTACCTTCTGAGCAGTTCTTC.